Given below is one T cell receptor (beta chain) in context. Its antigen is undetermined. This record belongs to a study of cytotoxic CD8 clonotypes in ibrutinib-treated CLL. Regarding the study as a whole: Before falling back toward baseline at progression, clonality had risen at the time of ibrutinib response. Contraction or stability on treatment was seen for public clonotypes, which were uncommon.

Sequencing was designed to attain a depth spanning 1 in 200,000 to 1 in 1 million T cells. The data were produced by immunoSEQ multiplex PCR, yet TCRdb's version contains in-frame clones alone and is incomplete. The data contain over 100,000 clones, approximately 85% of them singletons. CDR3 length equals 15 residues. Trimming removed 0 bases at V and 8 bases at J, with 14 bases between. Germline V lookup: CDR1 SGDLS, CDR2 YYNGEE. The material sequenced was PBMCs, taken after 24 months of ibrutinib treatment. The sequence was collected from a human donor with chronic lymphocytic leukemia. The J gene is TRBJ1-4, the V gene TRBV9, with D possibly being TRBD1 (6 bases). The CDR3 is CASSVGEGGDEKLFF. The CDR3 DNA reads TGTGCCAGCAGCGTAGGGGAAGGGGGGGACGAAAAACTGTTTTTT.